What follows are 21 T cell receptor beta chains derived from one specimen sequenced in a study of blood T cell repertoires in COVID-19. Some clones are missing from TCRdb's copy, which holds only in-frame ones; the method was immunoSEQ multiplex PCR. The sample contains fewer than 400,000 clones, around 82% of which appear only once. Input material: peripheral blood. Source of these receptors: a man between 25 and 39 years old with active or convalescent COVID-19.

CDR3 coding DNA: TGTGCCAGCAGCCCTAACCCAGGGGAGCTGTTTTTT. Amino acid sequence: CASSPNPGELFF. The V gene is TRBV5-4, the J gene TRBJ2-2; D call uncertain. The V and J ends lost 4 bases and 8 bases respectively, with 9 bases between them. The CDR3 length is 12 residues. CDR1 and CDR2 (germline): SGHNT, YYREEE (reference sequence).

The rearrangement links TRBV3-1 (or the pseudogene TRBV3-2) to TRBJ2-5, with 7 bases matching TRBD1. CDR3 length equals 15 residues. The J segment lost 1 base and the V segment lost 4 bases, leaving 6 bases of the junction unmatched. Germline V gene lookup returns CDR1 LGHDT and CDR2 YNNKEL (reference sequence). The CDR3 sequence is CASSRSGQSQETQYF. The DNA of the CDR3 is TGTGCCAGCAGCCGATCGGGACAGTCCCAAGAGACCCAGTACTTC.

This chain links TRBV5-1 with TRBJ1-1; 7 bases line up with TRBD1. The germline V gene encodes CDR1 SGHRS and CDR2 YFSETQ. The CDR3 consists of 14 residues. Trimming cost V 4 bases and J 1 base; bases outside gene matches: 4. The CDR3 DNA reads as TGCGCCAGCAGCGGGGACAGACCGAACACTGAAGCTTTCTTT. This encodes CASSGDRPNTEAFF.

The chain's CDR3 is CASSTRTAADTQYF. The DNA for the CDR3 is TGTGCCAGCAGCACGCGGACAGCGGCGGATACGCAGTATTTT. This sequence joins TRBV7-9 and TRBJ2-3, with D possibly TRBD1 on 6 matching bases. The CDR3 is made up of 14 amino acids. CDR1 and CDR2 (germline): SEHNR, FQNEAQ (reference sequence). The V and J ends lost 5 bases and 6 bases respectively, with 15 bases between them. The whole variable domain, filled in from reference TRBV7-9 and TRBJ2-3, reads DTGVSQNPRHKITKRGQNVTFRCDPISEHNRLYWYRQTLGQGPEFLTYFQNEAQLEKSRLLSDRFSAERPKGSFSTLEIQRTEQGDSAMYLCASSTRTAADTQYFGPGTRLTVL.

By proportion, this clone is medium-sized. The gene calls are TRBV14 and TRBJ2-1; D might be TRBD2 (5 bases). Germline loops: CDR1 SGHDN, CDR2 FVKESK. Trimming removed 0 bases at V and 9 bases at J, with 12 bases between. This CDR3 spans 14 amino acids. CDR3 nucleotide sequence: TGTGCCAGCAGCCAAGATGCCACAGCGGCTGAGCAGTTCTTC. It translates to CASSQDATAAEQFF.

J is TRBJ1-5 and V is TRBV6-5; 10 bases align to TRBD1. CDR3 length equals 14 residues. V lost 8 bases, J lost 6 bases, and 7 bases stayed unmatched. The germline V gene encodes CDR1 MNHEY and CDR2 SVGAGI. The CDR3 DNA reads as TGTGCCAGCCTCGACAGGGGGCGGCGTCAGCCCCAGCATTTT. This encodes CASLDRGRRQPQHF.

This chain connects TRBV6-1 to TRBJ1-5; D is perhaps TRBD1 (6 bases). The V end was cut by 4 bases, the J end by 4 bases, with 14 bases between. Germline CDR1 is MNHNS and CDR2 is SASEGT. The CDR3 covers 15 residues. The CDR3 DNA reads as TGTGCCAGCAGTGGGGATGGGGACAAAAATCAGCCCCAGCATTTT. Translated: CASSGDGDKNQPQHF.

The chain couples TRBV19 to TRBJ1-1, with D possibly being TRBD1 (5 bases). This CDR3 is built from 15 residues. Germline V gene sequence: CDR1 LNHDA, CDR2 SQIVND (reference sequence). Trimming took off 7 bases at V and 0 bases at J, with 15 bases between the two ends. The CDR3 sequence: CASTLAGGVNTEAFF. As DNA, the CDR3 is TGTGCCAGTACCCTCGCGGGAGGGGTGAACACTGAAGCTTTCTTT.

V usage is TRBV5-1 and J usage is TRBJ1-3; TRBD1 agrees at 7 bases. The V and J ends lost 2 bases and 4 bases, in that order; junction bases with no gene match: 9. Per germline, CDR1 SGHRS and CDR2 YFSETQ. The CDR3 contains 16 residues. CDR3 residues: CASSFNNRGNGNTIYF. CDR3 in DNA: TGCGCCAGCAGCTTCAATAACAGGGGAAACGGAAACACCATATATTTT.

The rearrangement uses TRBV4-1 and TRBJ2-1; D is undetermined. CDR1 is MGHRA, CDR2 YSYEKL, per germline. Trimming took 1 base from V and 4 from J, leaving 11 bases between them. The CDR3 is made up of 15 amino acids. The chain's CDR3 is CASSQGPGLYNEQFF. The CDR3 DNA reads TGCGCCAGCAGCCAAGGCCCTGGGCTTTACAATGAGCAGTTCTTC.

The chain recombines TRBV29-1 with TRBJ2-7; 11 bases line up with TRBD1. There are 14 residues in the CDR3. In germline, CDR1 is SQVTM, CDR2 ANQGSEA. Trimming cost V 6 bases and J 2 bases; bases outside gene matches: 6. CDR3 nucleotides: TGCAGCGTAGATGGGACAGGGGGGACCTACGAGCAGTACTTC. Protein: CSVDGTGGTYEQYF.

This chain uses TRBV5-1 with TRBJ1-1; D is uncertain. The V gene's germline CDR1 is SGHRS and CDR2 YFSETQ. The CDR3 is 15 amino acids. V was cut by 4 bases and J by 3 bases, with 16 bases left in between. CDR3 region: CASSPDIFSDTEAFF. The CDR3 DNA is TGCGCCAGCAGCCCAGACATCTTTTCGGACACTGAAGCTTTCTTT.

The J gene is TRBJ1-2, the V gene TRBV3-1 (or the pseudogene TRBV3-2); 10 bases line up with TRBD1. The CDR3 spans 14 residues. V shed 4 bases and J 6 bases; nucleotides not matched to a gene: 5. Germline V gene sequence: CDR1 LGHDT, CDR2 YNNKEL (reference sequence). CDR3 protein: CASSLSTGGNGYTF. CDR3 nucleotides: TGTGCCAGCAGCCTTTCGACAGGGGGCAATGGCTACACCTTC.

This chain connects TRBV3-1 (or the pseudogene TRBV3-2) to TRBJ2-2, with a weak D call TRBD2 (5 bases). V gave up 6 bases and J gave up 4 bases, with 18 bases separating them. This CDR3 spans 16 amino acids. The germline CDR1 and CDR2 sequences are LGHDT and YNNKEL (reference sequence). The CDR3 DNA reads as TGTGCCAGCAGGGAGGAGCGCGGAGTATTCACCGGGGAGCTGTTTTTT. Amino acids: CASREERGVFTGELFF.

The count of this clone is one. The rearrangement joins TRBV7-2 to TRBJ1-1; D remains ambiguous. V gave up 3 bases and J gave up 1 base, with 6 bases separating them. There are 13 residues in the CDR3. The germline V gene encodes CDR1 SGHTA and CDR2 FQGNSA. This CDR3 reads CASSLEGNTEAFF. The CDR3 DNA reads TGTGCCAGCAGCTTGGAGGGGAACACTGAAGCTTTCTTT.

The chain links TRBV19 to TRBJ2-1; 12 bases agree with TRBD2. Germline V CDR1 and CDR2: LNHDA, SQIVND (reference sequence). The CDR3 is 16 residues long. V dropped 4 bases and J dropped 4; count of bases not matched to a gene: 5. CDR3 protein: CASSTKLAGGYNEQFF. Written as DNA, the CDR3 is TGTGCCAGTAGTACTAAACTAGCGGGGGGATACAATGAGCAGTTCTTC. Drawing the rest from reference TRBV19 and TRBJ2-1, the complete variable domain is DGGITQSPKYLFRKEGQNVTLSCEQNLNHDAMYWYRQDPGQGLRLIYYSQIVNDFQKGDIAEGYSVSREKKESFPLTVTSAQKNPTAFYLCASSTKLAGGYNEQFFGPGTRLTVL.

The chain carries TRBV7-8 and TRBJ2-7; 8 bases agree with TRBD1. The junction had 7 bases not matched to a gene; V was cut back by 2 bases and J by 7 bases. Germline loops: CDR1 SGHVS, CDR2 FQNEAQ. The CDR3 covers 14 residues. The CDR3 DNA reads TGTGCCAGCAGCTTAACTGGACAGGGTGGAGAGCAGTACTTC. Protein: CASSLTGQGGEQYF.

CDR3 protein: CASSFMGQDGELFF. CDR3 bases: TGTGCCAGCAGTTTCATGGGACAGGACGGGGAGCTGTTTTTT. The genes are TRBV28 and TRBJ2-2; 8 bases are shared with TRBD1. This CDR3 contains 14 residues. Germline CDR1 is MDHEN and CDR2 is SYDVKM. V gave up 3 bases and J gave up 7 bases; unmatched junction bases: 4.

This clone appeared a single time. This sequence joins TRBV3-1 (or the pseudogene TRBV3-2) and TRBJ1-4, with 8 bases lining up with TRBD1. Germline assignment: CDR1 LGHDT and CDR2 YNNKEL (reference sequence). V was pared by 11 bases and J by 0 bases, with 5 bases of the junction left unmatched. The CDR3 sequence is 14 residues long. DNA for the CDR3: TGTGCCTTCCCGGACAGGGCAACTAATGAAAAACTGTTTTTT. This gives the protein CAFPDRATNEKLFF.

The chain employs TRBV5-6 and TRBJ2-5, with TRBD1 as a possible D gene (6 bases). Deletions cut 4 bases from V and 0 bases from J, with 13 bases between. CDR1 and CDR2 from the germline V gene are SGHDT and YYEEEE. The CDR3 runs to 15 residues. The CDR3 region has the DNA TGTGCCAGCAGCCCAGGGGAGTTGTACCAAGAGACCCAGTACTTC. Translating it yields CASSPGELYQETQYF.

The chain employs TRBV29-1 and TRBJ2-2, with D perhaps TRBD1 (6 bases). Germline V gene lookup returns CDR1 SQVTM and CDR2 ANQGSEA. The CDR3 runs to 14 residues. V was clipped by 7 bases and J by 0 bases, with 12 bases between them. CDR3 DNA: TGCAGCGCCCAGGGGATAGCGAACACCGGGGAGCTGTTTTTT. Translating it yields CSAQGIANTGELFF.